This T cell receptor (beta chain) originates from a study of T cell responses to AZD1222 COVID-19 vaccine. Findings and limits, study-wide: CD4 TCRs covered the whole spike, strongest at regions 160-218 and 743-854. Clonal diversity was possibly underestimated; the donors were predominantly white British and more often female.

Assay used: immunoSEQ multiplex PCR; TCRdb lists only in-frame clones, some missing. The sample has about 99,000 clones; 91% are singletons. Of note for this clone: Its antigen is not known.

Per germline, CDR1 GTSNPN and CDR2 SVGIG (reference sequence). CDR3 size: 13 residues. The V gene lost 6 bases and the J gene lost 0 bases, with 8 bases spanning the gap. This receptor was taken from an adult in good health. V usage is TRBV30 and J usage is TRBJ1-4; TRBD1 is a possible D gene (5 bases). Sequenced material: peripheral blood, taken on day 0 of AZD1222 vaccination. The CDR3 loop reads CACSRATNEKLFF. The CDR3 DNA reads as TGTGCCTGTTCCAGGGCAACTAATGAAAAACTGTTTTTT.